The 13 T cell receptor beta chains presented below share a single source sample, sequenced in a study of CD4 T cells in relation to SARS-CoV-2 and coronaviruses. Clones were read by immunoSEQ multiplex PCR, and TCRdb kept only the in-frame ones, dropping some. The sample has more than 50,000 clones, 80% to 90% seen once. Before the COVID-19 pandemic, during about 2010-2018, CD4+ T cells were taken from unexposed donors. The sample was memory CD4+ T cells from PBMCs. The receptor source for this set is a human donor in good health.

The V call is TRBV11-3, the J call TRBJ2-2; perhaps TRBD2 as D (5 bases). The germline V gene encodes CDR1 SGHNT and CDR2 YENEEA. The V end was cut by 1 base, the J end by 6 bases, with 9 bases between. The CDR3 consists of 14 residues. CDR3 nucleotide sequence: TGTGCCAGCAGCTTAGCCCGGGAATCCGGGGAGCTGTTTTTT. Its translation: CASSLARESGELFF.

The chain employs TRBV6-1 and TRBJ2-1, with 10 bases lining up with TRBD1. Germline V gene sequence: CDR1 MNHNS, CDR2 SASEGT. V lost 4 bases, J lost 6 bases, and 9 bases stayed unmatched. The CDR3 loop spans 16 amino acids. The CDR3 reads CASSVFPTGGVNEQFF. CDR3 DNA sequence: TGTGCCAGCAGTGTTTTCCCGACAGGGGGCGTCAATGAGCAGTTCTTC.

The rearrangement joins TRBV6-5 to TRBJ2-7; tentatively, D is TRBD1 (6 bases). The germline V and J ends were trimmed by 9 bases and 3 bases, with 12 bases remaining between them. The CDR3 spans 12 residues. Germline loops: CDR1 MNHEY, CDR2 SVGAGI. The CDR3 DNA reads TGTGCCAGTCAGGGACACCTCTACGAGCAGTACTTC. The encoded protein is CASQGHLYEQYF.

This clone was seen once. The chain employs TRBV11-2 and TRBJ2-7; D is unresolved. The CDR3 has 15 residues. CDR1 SGHAT and CDR2 FQNNGV come from the germline V gene. V lost 5 bases and J 5 bases, leaving 19 bases between the germline ends. CDR3 sequence (DNA): TGTGCCAGCAGCCCCGCCCTGAGGCGCGTCGACGAGCAGTACTTC. This sequence encodes CASSPALRRVDEQYF.

The chain couples TRBV6-5 to TRBJ1-2; D is ambiguous. Trimming took 5 bases from V and 5 from J, leaving 12 bases between them. Germline lookup yields CDR1 MNHEY and CDR2 SVGAGI. The CDR3 runs to 13 residues. The CDR3 is CASSIQGLYGYTF. In DNA, the CDR3 is TGTGCCAGCAGTATCCAAGGACTTTATGGCTACACCTTC.

This rearrangement joins TRBV19 to TRBJ2-2, with TRBD2 matching 15 bases. The CDR3 extends over 18 amino acids. V shed 5 bases and J 6 bases; nucleotides not matched to a gene: 10. Germline lookup yields CDR1 LNHDA and CDR2 SQIVND (reference sequence). As DNA, the CDR3 is TGTGCCAGTAGTCCCGGACTAGCGGGAGGGGTAGGCGCCGGGGAGCTGTTTTTT. Translating gives CASSPGLAGGVGAGELFF.

The chain recombines TRBV7-7 with TRBJ2-1; 8 bases match TRBD1. This CDR3 comprises 17 residues. Germline V gives CDR1 SSHAT, CDR2 FNYEAQ (reference sequence). The V segment lost 2 bases and the J segment 4 bases; nucleotides outside the gene matches: 10. The CDR3 nucleotides read TGTGCCAGCAGCTTATACCCCGGGACAGGAAAGTACAATGAGCAGTTCTTC. Translated: CASSLYPGTGKYNEQFF.

The J gene is TRBJ1-6, the V gene TRBV11-2, with 8 bases identical to TRBD1. There are 16 residues in the CDR3. J lost 7 bases, V lost 5 bases, and 10 bases had no gene match. CDR1 is SGHAT, CDR2 FQNNGV, per germline. CDR3 DNA sequence: TGTGCCAGCAGCCAGGGGGCCCAGAAAGGGAATTCACCCCTCCACTTT. Its protein product is CASSQGAQKGNSPLHF.

This chain connects TRBV7-6 to TRBJ2-5; a possible D gene is TRBD2 (7 bases). The germline V gene has CDR1 SGHVS and CDR2 FNYEAQ. V was clipped by 4 bases and J by 5 bases, with 14 bases between them. The CDR3 extends over 14 amino acids. CDR3 amino acids: CASSSDRRGETQYF. Written as DNA, the CDR3 is TGTGCCAGCAGCTCCGACAGGCGGGGGGAGACCCAGTACTTC.

The chain employs TRBV2 and TRBJ1-5; possible D gene TRBD1, 5 bases. Trimming removed 6 bases at V and 4 bases at J, with 10 bases between. CDR3 length equals 13 residues. CDR1 is SNHLY and CDR2 is FYNNEI in the germline V gene. The CDR3 protein is CASSRDFNQPQHF. The CDR3 DNA is TGTGCCAGCAGCCGGGACTTTAATCAGCCCCAGCATTTT.

The chain is built from TRBV10-1 and TRBJ1-3; D unresolved. In germline, CDR1 is WNHNN, CDR2 SYGVQD (reference sequence). Trimming took 8 bases from V and 0 from J, leaving 14 bases between them. The CDR3 extends over 15 amino acids. This CDR3 is CASSSGGSSGNTIYF. DNA of the CDR3: TGCGCCAGCTCTAGTGGAGGATCCTCTGGAAACACCATATATTTT.

The rearrangement links TRBV6-1 to TRBJ1-2; D ambiguous. Looked up from germline, CDR1 is MNHNS and CDR2 is SASEGT. The V end was cut by 6 bases, the J end by 7 bases, with 9 bases between. The CDR3 extends over 11 amino acids. The CDR3 sequence: CASSTPGGYTF. CDR3 DNA sequence: TGTGCCAGCAGCACCCCCGGTGGCTACACCTTC.

This sequence joins TRBV28 and TRBJ1-6; TRBD1 matches 7 bases. The trim removed 4 bases at V and 14 bases at J, leaving 14 bases unmatched. Per germline, CDR1 MDHEN and CDR2 SYDVKM. The CDR3 sequence is 15 residues long. CDR3 in amino acids: CASSSTGARGLTLHF. Written as DNA, the CDR3 is TGTGCCAGCAGTTCCACAGGGGCAAGGGGCTTAACCCTCCACTTT. Drawing the rest from reference TRBV28 and TRBJ1-6, the complete variable domain is DVKVTQSSRYLVKRTGEKVFLECVQDMDHENMFWYRQDPGLGLRLIYFSYDVKMKEKGDIPEGYSVSREKKERFSLILESASTNQTSMYLCASSSTGARGLTLHFGNGTRLTVT.